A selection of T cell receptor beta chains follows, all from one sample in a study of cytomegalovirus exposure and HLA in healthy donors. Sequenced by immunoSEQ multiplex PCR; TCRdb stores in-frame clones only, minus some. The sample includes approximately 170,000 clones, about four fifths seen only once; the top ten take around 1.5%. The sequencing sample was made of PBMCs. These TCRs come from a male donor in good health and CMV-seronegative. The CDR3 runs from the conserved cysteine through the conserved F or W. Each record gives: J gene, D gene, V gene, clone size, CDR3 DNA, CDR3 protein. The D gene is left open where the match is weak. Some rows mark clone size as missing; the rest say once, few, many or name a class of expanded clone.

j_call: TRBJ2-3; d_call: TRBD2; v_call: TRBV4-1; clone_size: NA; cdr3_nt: TGCGCCAGCAGCCAAGATCAAACTAGCGGGAGATTAGATACGCAGTATTTT; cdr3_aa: CASSQDQTSGRLDTQYF
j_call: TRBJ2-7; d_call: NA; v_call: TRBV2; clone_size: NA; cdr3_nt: TGTGCCAGGGACCAGGGATACGAGCAGTACTTC; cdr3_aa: CARDQGYEQYF
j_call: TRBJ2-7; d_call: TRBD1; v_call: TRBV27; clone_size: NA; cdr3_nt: TGTGCCAGCAGTTTAAGCGTGGGACAGACCTACGAGCAGTACTTC; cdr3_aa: CASSLSVGQTYEQYF
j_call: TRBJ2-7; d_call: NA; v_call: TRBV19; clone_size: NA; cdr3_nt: TGTGCCAGTTCAGAGGGCCTCTACGAGCAGTACTTC; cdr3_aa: CASSEGLYEQYF
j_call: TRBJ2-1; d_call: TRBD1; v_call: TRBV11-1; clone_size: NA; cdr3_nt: TGTGCCAGCAGCTTAGCCGGGACAGACTACAATGAGCAGTTCTTC; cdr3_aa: CASSLAGTDYNEQFF
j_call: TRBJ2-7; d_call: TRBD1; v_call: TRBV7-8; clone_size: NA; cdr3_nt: TGTGCCAGCAGCTACGACAGGGTCAAGATTCAGTACGAGCAGTACTTC; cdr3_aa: CASSYDRVKIQYEQYF
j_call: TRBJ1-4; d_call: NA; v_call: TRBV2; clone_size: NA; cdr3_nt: TGTGCCAGCAGACGGGAAAAACTGTTTTTT; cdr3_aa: CASRREKLFF
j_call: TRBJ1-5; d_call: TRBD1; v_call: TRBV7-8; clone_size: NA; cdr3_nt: TGTGCCAGCAGGCCCGACAGGGGGACTGATCAGCCCCAGCATTTT; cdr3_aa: CASRPDRGTDQPQHF
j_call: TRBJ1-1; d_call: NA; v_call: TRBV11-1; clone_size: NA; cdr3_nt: TGTGCCAGCAGCCGGGACTCCCCCGAAGCTTTCTTT; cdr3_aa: CASSRDSPEAFF
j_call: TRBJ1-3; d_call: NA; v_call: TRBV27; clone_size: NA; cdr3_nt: TGTGCCAGCTCGGGACACAGCTCTGGAAACACCATATATTTT; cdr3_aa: CASSGHSSGNTIYF
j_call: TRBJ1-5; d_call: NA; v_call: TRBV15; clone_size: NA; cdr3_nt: TGTGCCACCAGTACAGGGATTAGCAATCAGCCCCAGCATTTT; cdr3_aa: CATSTGISNQPQHF
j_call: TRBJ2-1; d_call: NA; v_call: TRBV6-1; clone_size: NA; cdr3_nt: TGTGCCAGCAGTGAAGCGGCTTTGGAGCGCGCTAACAATGAGCAGTTCTTC; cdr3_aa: CASSEAALERANNEQFF
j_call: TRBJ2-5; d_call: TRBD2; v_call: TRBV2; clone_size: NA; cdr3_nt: TGTGCCAGCAGAGGTGGTAGCGGGGAGACCCAGTACTTC; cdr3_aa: CASRGGSGETQYF
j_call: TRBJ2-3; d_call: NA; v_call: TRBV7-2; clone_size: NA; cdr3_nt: TGTGCCAGCAGCTTAGCGGGAGTCTTGGCAGATACGCAGTATTTT; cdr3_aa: CASSLAGVLADTQYF
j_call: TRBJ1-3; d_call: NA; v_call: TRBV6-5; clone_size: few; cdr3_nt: TGTGCCACCCAGGGAGGTAAAAACGGAAACACCATATATTTT; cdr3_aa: CATQGGKNGNTIYF
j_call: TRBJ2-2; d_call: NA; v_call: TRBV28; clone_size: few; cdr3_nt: TGTGCCAGCAGAATAGGGGGAATCGGTTACACCGGGGAGCTGTTTTTT; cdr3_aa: CASRIGGIGYTGELFF
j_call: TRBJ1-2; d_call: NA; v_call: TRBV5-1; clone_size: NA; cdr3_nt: TGCGCCAGCAGTCCCTCCGGGGGGAGTTATGGCTACACCTTC; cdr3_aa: CASSPSGGSYGYTF
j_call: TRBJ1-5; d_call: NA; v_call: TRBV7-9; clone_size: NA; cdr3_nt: TGTGCCAGCAGCTCAAATCTGGGGCCCAGCAATCAGCCCCAGCATTTT; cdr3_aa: CASSSNLGPSNQPQHF
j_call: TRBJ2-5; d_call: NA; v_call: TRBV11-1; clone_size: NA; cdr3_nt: TGTGCCAGCAGCCTCCGAGGACTAACGGGAGCCCTAGAGACCCAGTACTTC; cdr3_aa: CASSLRGLTGALETQYF
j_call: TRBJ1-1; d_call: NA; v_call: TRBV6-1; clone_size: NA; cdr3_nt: TGTGCCAGCACCCGTAGCAGGGCGGTTGGGTCTGAAGCTTTCTTT; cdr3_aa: CASTRSRAVGSEAFF
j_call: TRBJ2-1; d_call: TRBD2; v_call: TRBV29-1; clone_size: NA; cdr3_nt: TGCAGCGTTGATCTTAGCGGGAGGATTGTATACAATGAGCAGTTCTTC; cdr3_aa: CSVDLSGRIVYNEQFF
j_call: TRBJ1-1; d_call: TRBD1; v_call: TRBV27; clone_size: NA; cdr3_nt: TGTGCCAGCAGCCTATCCGGGACAGGGGGCACTGAAGCTTTCTTT; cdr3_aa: CASSLSGTGGTEAFF
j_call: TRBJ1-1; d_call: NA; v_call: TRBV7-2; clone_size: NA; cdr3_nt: TGTGCCAGCAGCTTAGGGGGAGCGTCGAGCACTGAAGCTTTCTTT; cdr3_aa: CASSLGGASSTEAFF
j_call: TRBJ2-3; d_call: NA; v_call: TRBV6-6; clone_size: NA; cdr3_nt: TGTGCCAGACAAACCCTTGGACGGACTCCCACAGATACGCAGTATTTT; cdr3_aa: CARQTLGRTPTDTQYF
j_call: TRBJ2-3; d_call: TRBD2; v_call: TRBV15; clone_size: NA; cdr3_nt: TGTGCCACCAGCAAATCAACAACTAGCGGGTCCACAGATACGCAGTATTTT; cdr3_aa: CATSKSTTSGSTDTQYF
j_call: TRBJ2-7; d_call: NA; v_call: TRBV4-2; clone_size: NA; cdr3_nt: TGTGCCAGCAGCCAAGAGAGGCTAGCCCCCGAGCAGTACTTC; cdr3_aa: CASSQERLAPEQYF
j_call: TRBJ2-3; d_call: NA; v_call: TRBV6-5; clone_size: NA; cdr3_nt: TGTGCCAGCAGTATTAGTCTAGCTAGCACAGATACGCAGTATTTT; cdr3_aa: CASSISLASTDTQYF
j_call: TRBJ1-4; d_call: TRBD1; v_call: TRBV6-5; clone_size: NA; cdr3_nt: TGTGCCAGCAGTTACTGGGGACAGGGGTCTGAAAAACTGTTTTTT; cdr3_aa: CASSYWGQGSEKLFF
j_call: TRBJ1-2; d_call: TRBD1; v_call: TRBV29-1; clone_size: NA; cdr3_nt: TGCAGCGTTCACAGGGGTACCGGCGGCTACACCTTC; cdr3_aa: CSVHRGTGGYTF
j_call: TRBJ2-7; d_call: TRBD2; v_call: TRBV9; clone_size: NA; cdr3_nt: TGTGCCAGCAGCCCTCGGACTAGCGGGGCCTACGAGCAGTACTTC; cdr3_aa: CASSPRTSGAYEQYF
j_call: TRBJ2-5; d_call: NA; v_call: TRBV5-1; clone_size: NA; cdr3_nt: TGCGCCAGCAGCTTAAACACAGGACAAGAGACCCAGTACTTC; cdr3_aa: CASSLNTGQETQYF
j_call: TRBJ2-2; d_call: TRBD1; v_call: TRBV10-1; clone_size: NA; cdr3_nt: TGCGCCAGCAGTGAGTCGAGGGACAGGGGGCACGGGGAGCTGTTTTTT; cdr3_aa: CASSESRDRGHGELFF
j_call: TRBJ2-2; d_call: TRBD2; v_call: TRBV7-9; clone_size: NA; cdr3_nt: TGTGCCAGCAGCTTAGGAGCGGGAGAAACCGGGGAGCTGTTTTTT; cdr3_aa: CASSLGAGETGELFF
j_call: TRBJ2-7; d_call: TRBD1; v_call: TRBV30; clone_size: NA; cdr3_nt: TGTGCCTGGAACCAATCGGACAGGGAAATGGCCGAGCAGTACTTC; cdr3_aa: CAWNQSDREMAEQYF
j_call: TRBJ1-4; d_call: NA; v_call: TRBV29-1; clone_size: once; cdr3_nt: TGCAGCGTCGGGGTTCCGGCGTCGAATGAAAAACTGTTTTTT; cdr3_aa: CSVGVPASNEKLFF
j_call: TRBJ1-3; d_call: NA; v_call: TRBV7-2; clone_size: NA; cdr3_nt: TGTGCCAGCAGCTTAGGAGGGGGAGCCATATATTTT; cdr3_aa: CASSLGGGAIYF
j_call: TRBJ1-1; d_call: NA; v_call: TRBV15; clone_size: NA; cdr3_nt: TGTGCCACCAGCAGGGTGGGGGGTAGAGACACTGAAGCTTTCTTT; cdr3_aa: CATSRVGGRDTEAFF
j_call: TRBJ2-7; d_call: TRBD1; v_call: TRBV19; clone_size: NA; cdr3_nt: TGTGCCAGTAGTGTCGGACAGGGAGGTGGCGAGCAGTACTTC; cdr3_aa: CASSVGQGGGEQYF
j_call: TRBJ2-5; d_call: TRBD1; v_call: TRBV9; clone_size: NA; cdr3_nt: TGTGCCAGCAGCGTGAATCAGGGGACAGTTTATGGAGAGACCCAGTACTTC; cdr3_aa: CASSVNQGTVYGETQYF
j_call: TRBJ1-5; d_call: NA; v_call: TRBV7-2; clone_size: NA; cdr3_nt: TGTGCCAGCGGAGGTAGACGGGTCTCGGATCAGCCCCAGCATTTT; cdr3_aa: CASGGRRVSDQPQHF
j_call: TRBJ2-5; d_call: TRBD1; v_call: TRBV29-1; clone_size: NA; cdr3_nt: TGCAGCGTCGCGGGACAGGGGGACGCAGAGACCCAGTACTTC; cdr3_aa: CSVAGQGDAETQYF
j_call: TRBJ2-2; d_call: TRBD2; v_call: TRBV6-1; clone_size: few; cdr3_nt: TGTGCCAGCAGTGACGGGACTAGCGGAGTCGGGGAGCTGTTTTTT; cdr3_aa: CASSDGTSGVGELFF
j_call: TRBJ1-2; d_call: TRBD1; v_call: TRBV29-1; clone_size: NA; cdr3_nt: TGCAGCGTGGGACAGAGACTTAACTATGGCTACACCTTC; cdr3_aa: CSVGQRLNYGYTF
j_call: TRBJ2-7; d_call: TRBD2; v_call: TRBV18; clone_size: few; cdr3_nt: TGTGCCAGCTCACCAGCCAGCGGGGGAGTTCCTTCCTACGAGCAGTACTTC; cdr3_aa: CASSPASGGVPSYEQYF
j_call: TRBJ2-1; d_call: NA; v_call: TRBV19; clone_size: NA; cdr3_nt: TGTGCCAGTAGTATAGACGCGTATTCTAGTAATGAGCAGTTCTTC; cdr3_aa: CASSIDAYSSNEQFF
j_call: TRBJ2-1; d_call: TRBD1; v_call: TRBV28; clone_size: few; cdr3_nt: TGTGCCAGCAGTCAGCAGGGGGCTTTTTACAATGAGCAGTTCTTC; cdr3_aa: CASSQQGAFYNEQFF
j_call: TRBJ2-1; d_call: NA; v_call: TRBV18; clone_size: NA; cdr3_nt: TGTGCCAGCTCAAGAACGGACAGTGGATTCTACAATGAGCAGTTCTTC; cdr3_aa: CASSRTDSGFYNEQFF
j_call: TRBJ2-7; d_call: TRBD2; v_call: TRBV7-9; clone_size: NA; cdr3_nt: TGTTCCAGCAGCTTAGGTCGGCGGGAGGGCCCCTCGGAAGAGCAGTACTTC; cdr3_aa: CSSSLGRREGPSEEQYF
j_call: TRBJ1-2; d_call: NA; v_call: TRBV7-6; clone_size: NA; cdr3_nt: TGTGCCAGCAGCCCGGAGACTAGGGGGGGGTGGCGAGACTATGGCTACACCTTC; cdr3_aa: CASSPETRGGWRDYGYTF